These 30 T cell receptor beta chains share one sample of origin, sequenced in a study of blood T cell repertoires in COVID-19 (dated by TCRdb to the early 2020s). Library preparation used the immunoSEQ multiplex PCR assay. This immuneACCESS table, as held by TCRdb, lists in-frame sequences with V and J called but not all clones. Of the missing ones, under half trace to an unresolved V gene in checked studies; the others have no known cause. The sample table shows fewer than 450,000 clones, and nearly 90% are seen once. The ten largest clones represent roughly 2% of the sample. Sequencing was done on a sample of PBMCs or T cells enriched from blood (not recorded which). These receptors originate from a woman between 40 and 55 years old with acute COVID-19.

The CDR3 spells CAAGILAGGAEQYF. The CDR3 nucleotides are TGTGCCGCCGGAATACTAGCGGGGGGTGCCGAGCAGTACTTC. This chain uses TRBV6-5 with TRBJ2-7, with 12 bases matching TRBD2. Germline V gives CDR1 MNHEY, CDR2 SVGAGI. The CDR3 totals 14 residues. The junction had 11 bases not matched to a gene; V was cut back by 11 bases and J by 6 bases.

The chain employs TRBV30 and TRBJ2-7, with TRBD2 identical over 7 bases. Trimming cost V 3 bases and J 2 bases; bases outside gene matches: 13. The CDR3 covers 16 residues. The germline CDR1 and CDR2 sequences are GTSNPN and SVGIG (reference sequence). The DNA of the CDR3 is TGTGCCTGGAGCGCCCTGGGAGCGGGGAACCCCTACGAGCAGTACTTC. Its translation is CAWSALGAGNPYEQYF.

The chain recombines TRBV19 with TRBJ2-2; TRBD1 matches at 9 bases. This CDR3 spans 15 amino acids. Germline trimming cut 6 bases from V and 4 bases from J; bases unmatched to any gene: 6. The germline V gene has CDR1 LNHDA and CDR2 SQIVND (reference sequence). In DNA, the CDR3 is TGTGCCAGTAGGGTACAGGGGGCGGTCACCGGGGAGCTGTTTTTT. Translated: CASRVQGAVTGELFF.

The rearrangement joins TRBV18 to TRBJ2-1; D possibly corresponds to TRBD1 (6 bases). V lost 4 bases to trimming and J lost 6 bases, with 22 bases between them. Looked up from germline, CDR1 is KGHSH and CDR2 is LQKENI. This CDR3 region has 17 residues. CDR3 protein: CASSLLRGQGFPNEQFF. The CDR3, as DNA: TGTGCCAGCTCACTCCTCCGCGGGCAGGGGTTTCCCAATGAGCAGTTCTTC.

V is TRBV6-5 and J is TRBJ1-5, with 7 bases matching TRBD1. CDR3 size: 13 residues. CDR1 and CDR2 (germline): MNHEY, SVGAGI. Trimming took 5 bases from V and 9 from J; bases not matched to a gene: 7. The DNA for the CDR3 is TGTGCCAGCAGTCGGGACAGCAATTGGCCCCAGCATTTT. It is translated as CASSRDSNWPQHF.

CDR3 loop: CASSPDSNEQYF. DNA of the CDR3: TGTGCCAGCAGCCCGGACAGTAACGAGCAGTACTTC. The chain recombines TRBV13 with TRBJ2-7; perhaps TRBD1 as D (6 bases). With 5 bases removed from V and 5 bases from J, the gap between germline ends came to 10 bases. CDR1 is PRHDT, CDR2 FYEKMQ, per germline (reference sequence). This CDR3 spans 12 amino acids.

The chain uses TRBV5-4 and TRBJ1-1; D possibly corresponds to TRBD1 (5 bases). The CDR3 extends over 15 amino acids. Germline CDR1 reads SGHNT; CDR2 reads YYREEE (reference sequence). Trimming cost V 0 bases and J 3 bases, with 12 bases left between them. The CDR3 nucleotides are TGTGCCAGCAGCTTGGATGGGGGGGGATACACTGAAGCTTTCTTT. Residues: CASSLDGGGYTEAFF.

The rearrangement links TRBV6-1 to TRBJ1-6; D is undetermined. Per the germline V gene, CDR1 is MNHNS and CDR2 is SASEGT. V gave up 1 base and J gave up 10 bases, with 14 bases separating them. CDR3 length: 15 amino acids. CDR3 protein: CASSEVQEGGSPLHF. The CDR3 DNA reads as TGTGCCAGCAGTGAAGTCCAGGAAGGAGGATCACCCCTCCACTTT.

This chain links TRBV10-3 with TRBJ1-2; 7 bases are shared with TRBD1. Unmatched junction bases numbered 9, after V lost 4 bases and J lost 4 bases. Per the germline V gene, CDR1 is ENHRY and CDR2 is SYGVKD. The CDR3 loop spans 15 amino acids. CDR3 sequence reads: CAISATGELVYGYTF. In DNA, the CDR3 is TGTGCCATCAGTGCCACAGGGGAATTAGTCTATGGCTACACCTTC.

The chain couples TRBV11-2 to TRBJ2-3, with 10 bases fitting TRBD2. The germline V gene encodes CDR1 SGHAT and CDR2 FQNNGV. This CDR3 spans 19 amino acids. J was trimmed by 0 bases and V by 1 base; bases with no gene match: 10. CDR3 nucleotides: TGTGCCAGCAGCTTAGGTCGTTTTTTACTAGCGGGAAGCACAGATACGCAGTATTTT. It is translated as CASSLGRFLLAGSTDTQYF.

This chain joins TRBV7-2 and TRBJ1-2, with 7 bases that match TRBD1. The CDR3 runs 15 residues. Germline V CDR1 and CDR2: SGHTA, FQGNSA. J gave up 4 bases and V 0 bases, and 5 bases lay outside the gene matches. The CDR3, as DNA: TGTGCCAGCAGCTTAGCCCGGACAGGCCTCTATGGCTACACCTTC. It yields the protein CASSLARTGLYGYTF.

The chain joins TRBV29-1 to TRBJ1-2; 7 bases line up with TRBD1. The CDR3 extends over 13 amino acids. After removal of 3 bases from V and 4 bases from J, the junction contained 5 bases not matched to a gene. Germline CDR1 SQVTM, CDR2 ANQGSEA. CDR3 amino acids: CSVDDRAVYGYTF. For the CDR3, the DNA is TGCAGCGTTGACGACAGGGCGGTCTATGGCTACACCTTC.

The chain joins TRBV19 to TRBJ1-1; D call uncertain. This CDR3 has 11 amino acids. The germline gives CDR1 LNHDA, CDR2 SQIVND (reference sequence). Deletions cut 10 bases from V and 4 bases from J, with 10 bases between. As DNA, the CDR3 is TGTGCCACCGGTCAAGTCACTGAAGCTTTCTTT. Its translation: CATGQVTEAFF.

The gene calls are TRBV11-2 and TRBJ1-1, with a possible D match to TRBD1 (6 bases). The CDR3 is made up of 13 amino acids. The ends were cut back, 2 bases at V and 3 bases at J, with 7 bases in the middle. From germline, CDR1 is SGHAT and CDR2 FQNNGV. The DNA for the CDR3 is TGTGCCAGCAGCTTAAACAGGGACACTGAAGCTTTCTTT. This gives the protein CASSLNRDTEAFF. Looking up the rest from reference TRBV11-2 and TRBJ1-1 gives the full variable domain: EAGVAQSPRYKIIEKRQSVAFWCNPISGHATLYWYQQILGQGPKLLIQFQNNGVVDDSQLPKDRFSAERLKGVDSTLKIQPAKLEDSAVYLCASSLNRDTEAFFGQGTRLTVV.

CDR3 sequence reads: CASSPPGHKNTEAFF. Here the CDR3 DNA reads TGCGCCAGCAGCCCCCCGGGACATAAGAACACTGAAGCTTTCTTT. V gene TRBV4-1 combines with J gene TRBJ1-1; possibly TRBD1 for D (6 bases). Trimming removed 4 bases at V and 1 base at J, with 13 bases between. The CDR3 extends over 15 amino acids. CDR1 and CDR2 from the germline V gene are MGHRA and YSYEKL.

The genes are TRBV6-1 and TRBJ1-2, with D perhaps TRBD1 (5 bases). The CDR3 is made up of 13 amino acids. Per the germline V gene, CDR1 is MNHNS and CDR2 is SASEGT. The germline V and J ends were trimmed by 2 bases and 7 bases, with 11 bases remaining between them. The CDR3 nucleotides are TGTGCCAGCAGTGAAAGCATAGGGGCTGGCTACACCTTC. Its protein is CASSESIGAGYTF.

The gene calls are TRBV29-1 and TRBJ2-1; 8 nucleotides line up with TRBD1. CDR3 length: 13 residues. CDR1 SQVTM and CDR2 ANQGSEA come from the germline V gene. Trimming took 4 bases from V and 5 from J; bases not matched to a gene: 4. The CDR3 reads CSVGYRGNNEQFF. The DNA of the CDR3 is TGCAGCGTTGGGTACAGGGGGAACAATGAGCAGTTCTTC.

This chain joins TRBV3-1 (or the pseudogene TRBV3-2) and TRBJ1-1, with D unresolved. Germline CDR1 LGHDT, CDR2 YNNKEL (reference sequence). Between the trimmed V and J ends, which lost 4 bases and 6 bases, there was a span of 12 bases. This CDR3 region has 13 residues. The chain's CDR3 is CASSRVSEAEAFF. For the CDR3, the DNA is TGTGCCAGCAGCCGGGTCAGTGAGGCTGAAGCTTTCTTT.

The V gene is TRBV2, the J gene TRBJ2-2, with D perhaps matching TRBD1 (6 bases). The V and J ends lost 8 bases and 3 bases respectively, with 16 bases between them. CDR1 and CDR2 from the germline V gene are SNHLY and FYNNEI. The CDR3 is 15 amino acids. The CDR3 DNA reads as TGTGCCAGCCGTACACAGGGTTCTTACACCGGGGAGCTGTTTTTT. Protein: CASRTQGSYTGELFF.

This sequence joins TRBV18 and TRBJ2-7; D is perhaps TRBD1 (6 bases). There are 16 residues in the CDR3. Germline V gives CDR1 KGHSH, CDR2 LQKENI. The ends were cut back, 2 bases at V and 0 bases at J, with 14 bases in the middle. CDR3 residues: CASSPTTGPFSYEQYF. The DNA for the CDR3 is TGTGCCAGCTCACCAACAACAGGGCCCTTCTCCTACGAGCAGTACTTC.

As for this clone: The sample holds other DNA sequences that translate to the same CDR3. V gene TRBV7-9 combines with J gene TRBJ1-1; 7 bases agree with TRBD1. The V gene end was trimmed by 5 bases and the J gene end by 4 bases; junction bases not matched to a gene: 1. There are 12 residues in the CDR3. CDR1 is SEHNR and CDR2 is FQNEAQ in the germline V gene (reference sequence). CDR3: CASSPGGTEAFF. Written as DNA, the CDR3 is TGTGCCAGCAGCCCAGGGGGCACTGAAGCTTTCTTT.

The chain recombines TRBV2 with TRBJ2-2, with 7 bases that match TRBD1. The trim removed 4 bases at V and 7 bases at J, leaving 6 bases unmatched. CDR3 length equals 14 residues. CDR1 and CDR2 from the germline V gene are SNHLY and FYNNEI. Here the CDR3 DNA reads TGTGCCAGCAGTGGACAGGGTTCCAGCGGGGAGCTGTTTTTT. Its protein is CASSGQGSSGELFF.

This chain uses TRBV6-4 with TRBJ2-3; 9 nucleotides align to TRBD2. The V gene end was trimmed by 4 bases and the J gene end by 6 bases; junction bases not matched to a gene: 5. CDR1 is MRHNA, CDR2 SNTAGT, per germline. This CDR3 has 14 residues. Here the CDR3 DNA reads TGTGCCAGCAGTGCTAGCGGGACGGTGGATACGCAGTATTTT. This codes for CASSASGTVDTQYF.

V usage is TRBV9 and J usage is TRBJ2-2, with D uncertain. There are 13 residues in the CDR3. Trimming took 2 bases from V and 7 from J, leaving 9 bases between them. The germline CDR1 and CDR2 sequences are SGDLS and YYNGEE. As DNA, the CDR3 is TGTGCCAGCAGCGTCAGGTTGGACGGGGAGCTGTTTTTT. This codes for CASSVRLDGELFF.

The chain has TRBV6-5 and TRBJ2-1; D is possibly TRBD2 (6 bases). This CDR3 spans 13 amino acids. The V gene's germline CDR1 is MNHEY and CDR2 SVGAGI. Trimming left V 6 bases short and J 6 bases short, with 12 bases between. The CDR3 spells CASSYLGGNEQFF. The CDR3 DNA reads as TGTGCCAGCAGCTACCTGGGGGGCAATGAGCAGTTCTTC.

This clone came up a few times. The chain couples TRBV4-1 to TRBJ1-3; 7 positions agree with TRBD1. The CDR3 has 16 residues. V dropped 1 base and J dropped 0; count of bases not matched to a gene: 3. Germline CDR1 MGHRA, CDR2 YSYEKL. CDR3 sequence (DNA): TGCGCCAGCAGCCAAGTGAGGGACAGCTCTGGAAACACCATATATTTT. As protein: CASSQVRDSSGNTIYF.

CDR3 bases: TGTGCCAGCCGCCTGTTGGGGGCACTGAATCAGCCCCAGCATTTT. It translates to CASRLLGALNQPQHF. The chain recombines TRBV27 with TRBJ1-5, with D possibly being TRBD1 (6 bases). The CDR3 contains 15 residues. V lost 8 bases, J lost 4 bases, and 18 bases lay in between. Germline lookup yields CDR1 MNHEY and CDR2 SMNVEV (reference sequence).

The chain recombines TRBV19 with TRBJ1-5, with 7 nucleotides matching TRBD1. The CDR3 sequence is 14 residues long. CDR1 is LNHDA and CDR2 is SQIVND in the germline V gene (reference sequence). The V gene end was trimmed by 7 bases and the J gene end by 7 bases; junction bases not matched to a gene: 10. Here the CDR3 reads CASKVSRDSQPQHF. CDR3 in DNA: TGTGCCAGTAAAGTGAGCAGGGACAGCCAGCCCCAGCATTTT. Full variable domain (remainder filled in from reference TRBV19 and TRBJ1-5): DGGITQSPKYLFRKEGQNVTLSCEQNLNHDAMYWYRQDPGQGLRLIYYSQIVNDFQKGDIAEGYSVSREKKESFPLTVTSAQKNPTAFYLCASKVSRDSQPQHFGDGTRLSIL.

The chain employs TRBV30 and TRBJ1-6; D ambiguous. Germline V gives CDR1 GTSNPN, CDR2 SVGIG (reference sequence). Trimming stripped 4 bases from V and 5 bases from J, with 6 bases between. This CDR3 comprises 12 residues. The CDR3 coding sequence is TGTGCCTGGAATAGCCATAATTCACCCCTCCACTTT. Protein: CAWNSHNSPLHF. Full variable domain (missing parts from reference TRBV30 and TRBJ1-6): SQTIHQWPATLVQPVGSPLSLECTVEGTSNPNLYWYRQAAGRGLQLLFYSVGIGQISSEVPQNLSASRPQDRQFILSSKKLLLSDSGFYLCAWNSHNSPLHFGNGTRLTVT.

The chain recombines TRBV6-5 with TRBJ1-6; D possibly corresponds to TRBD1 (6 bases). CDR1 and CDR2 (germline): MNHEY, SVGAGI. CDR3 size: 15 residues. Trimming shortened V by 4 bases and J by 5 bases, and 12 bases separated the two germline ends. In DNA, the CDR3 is TGTGCCAGCAGTTGGGGGCCCGAGGATAATTCACCCCTCCACTTT. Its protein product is CASSWGPEDNSPLHF.